Listed below are T cell receptor beta chains from one sample, sequenced in a study of PD-1 blockade in classical Hodgkin lymphoma. Here immunoSEQ multiplex PCR was the method, and the copy in TCRdb shows in-frame clones only, minus some. The top ten clones hold approximately 5% of a sample with some 15,000 clones, about 90% of them seen once. The sample was CD8+ T cells from blood. The receptors stem from a human donor with classical Hodgkin lymphoma. Both conserved end residues are part of each CDR3. A D gene is named only where the DNA matches it firmly. Clone size is shown for a subset of rows, as once, few, many or a class of expanded clone.

D gene	J gene	V gene	clone size	CDR3 protein	CDR3 DNA
TRBD1	TRBJ2-1	TRBV6-5	NA	CASRTNTGDEQFF	TGTGCCAGCAGAACCAACACAGGGGATGAGCAGTTCTTC
NA	TRBJ2-2	TRBV5-5	NA	CASSLELASGELFF	TGTGCCAGCAGCTTGGAACTAGCTTCCGGGGAGCTGTTTTTT
NA	TRBJ1-4	TRBV28	NA	CASIPDTGLQEKLFF	TGTGCCAGCATACCGGACACAGGGTTACAGGAAAAACTGTTTTTT
TRBD1	TRBJ2-7	TRBV19	NA	CASKGIQDRSGEQYF	TGTGCCAGTAAGGGGATACAGGACAGGTCTGGCGAGCAGTACTTC
TRBD2	TRBJ2-1	TRBV5-1	NA	CASSSGLAGVFDEQFF	TGCGCCAGCAGCTCCGGACTAGCGGGAGTGTTCGATGAGCAGTTCTTC
NA	TRBJ1-4	TRBV6-1	NA	CASSRLSWGEKLFF	TGTGCCAGCAGTCGACTATCCTGGGGTGAAAAACTGTTTTTT
NA	TRBJ2-1	TRBV29-1	NA	CSVEPGLIREQFF	TGCAGCGTTGAGCCCGGACTAATTCGTGAGCAGTTCTTC
NA	TRBJ1-1	TRBV4-1	NA	CASSLGGDPEAFF	TGCGCCAGCAGCCTCGGGGGGGACCCTGAAGCTTTCTTT
TRBD1	TRBJ2-3	TRBV7-6	NA	CASSLGDRELSTDTQYF	TGTGCCAGCAGCTTAGGCGACAGGGAGCTTAGCACAGATACGCAGTATTTT
NA	TRBJ1-5	TRBV19	NA	CASRDWLAGAFSQPQHF	TGTGCCAGTAGGGATTGGTTGGCAGGGGCATTTAGTCAGCCCCAGCATTTT
NA	TRBJ2-7	TRBV5-1	NA	CASSSFEGSSYEQYF	TGCGCCAGCAGCTCCTTTGAGGGGTCCTCCTACGAGCAGTACTTC
TRBD1	TRBJ2-7	TRBV7-9	NA	CASSRQGSSYEQYF	TGTGCCAGCAGCCGACAGGGGAGCTCCTACGAGCAGTACTTC
TRBD2	TRBJ2-3	TRBV4-2	NA	CASSQDAVAGRNTDTQYF	TGTGCCAGCAGCCAAGATGCGGTAGCGGGGAGAAACACAGATACGCAGTATTTT
TRBD2	TRBJ2-3	TRBV19	NA	CASSGGEGRTDTQYF	TGTGCCAGTAGTGGGGGGGAGGGCCGCACAGATACGCAGTATTTT
TRBD1	TRBJ1-1	TRBV6-5	NA	CASSSGTGKGAFF	TGTGCCAGCAGTTCTGGGACAGGGAAGGGAGCTTTCTTT
NA	TRBJ2-1	TRBV15	NA	CATSSTLAGHYNEQFF	TGTGCCACCAGCAGTACATTGGCGGGCCACTACAATGAGCAGTTCTTC
NA	TRBJ1-1	TRBV5-1	NA	CASSLESALEAFF	TGCGCCAGCAGCTTGGAGTCGGCCTTGGAAGCTTTCTTT
TRBD1	TRBJ2-2	TRBV27	NA	CASSYTGDTGELFF	TGTGCCAGCAGTTACACAGGGGACACCGGGGAGCTGTTTTTT
NA	TRBJ2-3	TRBV4-1	NA	CASSQVWSVAGDTQYF	TGCGCCAGCAGCCAAGTTTGGTCCGTGGCGGGTGACACGCAGTATTTT
NA	TRBJ2-1	TRBV9	NA	CASSVGRPSARQFF	TGTGCCAGCAGCGTGGGGAGACCTAGCGCCCGACAATTCTTC
TRBD1	TRBJ2-3	TRBV10-3	NA	CAIRRQGNLNQDTQYF	TGTGCCATCAGGAGACAGGGCAACCTTAACCAGGATACGCAGTATTTT
NA	TRBJ2-6	TRBV7-9	NA	CAMRKGGGSSGANVLTF	TGTGCCATGAGGAAAGGGGGTGGTTCCTCTGGGGCCAACGTCCTGACTTTC
TRBD2	TRBJ2-1	TRBV7-6	once	CASSPLAGGPIDEQFF	TGTGCCAGCAGCCCTTTAGCGGGAGGGCCGATAGATGAGCAGTTCTTC
TRBD1	TRBJ2-3	TRBV7-3	once	CASSPTGSADTQYF	TGTGCCAGCAGCCCGACAGGGAGCGCAGATACGCAGTATTTT
TRBD2	TRBJ2-1	TRBV27	NA	CASSLSGSNEQFF	TGTGCCAGCAGTTTAAGCGGGAGTAATGAGCAGTTCTTC
NA	TRBJ2-3	TRBV28	NA	CASSLMVGWDTQYF	TGTGCCAGCAGTTTAATGGTAGGGTGGGATACGCAGTATTTT
TRBD2	TRBJ2-7	TRBV27	NA	CASSLSSGRTYEQYF	TGTGCCAGCAGTTTGTCTAGCGGGAGGACCTACGAGCAGTACTTC
TRBD2	TRBJ2-4	TRBV19	NA	CASSIWGGDIQYF	TGTGCCAGTAGTATTTGGGGGGGTGACATTCAGTACTTC